This TCR beta chain was identified during a study of shared clonotypes between healthy human individuals. Study-wide points: Estimated richness was generally greater in naive than memory subsets. The study sampled only blood, and tissue repertoires likely differ.

Naive CD8 cells lacked CD45RO, underwent positive selection for CCR7 and left out terminally differentiated effector memory CD45RA+ cells. The material for each subset, its genomic DNA, was split evenly across several immunoSEQ plates. Sequencing used immunoSEQ multiplex PCR; TCRdb keeps in-frame clones, though not all of them. Of under 850,000 clones listed, 90% to 95% are singletons. Germline CDR1 and CDR2: SSHAT and FNYEAQ (reference sequence). The CDR3 contains 21 residues. Trimming cost V 3 bases and J 0 bases; bases outside gene matches: 16. With respect to this clone: Its target is not known.

The source material was naive CD8+ T cells sorted from blood. The genes are TRBV7-7 and TRBJ2-1; 11 bases agree with TRBD2. The clonotype comes from a man aged 25-45 years in good health. In DNA form, the CDR3 reads TGTGCCAGCAGCTTTTTTAGGGCGAGACTAGCGGGAAAGAGCTCCTACAATGAGCAGTTCTTC. Translated, it gives CASSFFRARLAGKSSYNEQFF.